This passage covers 27 T cell receptor beta chains from one sample sequenced in a study of T-cell reconstitution after alpha-beta-depleted transplantation in children (TCRdb year 2016). The method was PCR. Sequencing took place on an Illumina HiSeq 2500. Molecular barcoding was employed in the preparation of TCR libraries, with unique molecular identifiers being used to normalize TCRbeta repertoire quantification. Starting from the raw public reads, TCRdb applied fastp trimming at Q25, assembled clones with MiXCR and retained in-frame beta chains. Entries are consolidated by CDR3 protein sequence, retaining the most common genes and DNA. The sample table shows around 400,000 distinct CDR3 sequences, and roughly 11% are seen once. Of the sample, approximately 5% is held by the ten largest clones. Source: PBMCs from the stem cell graft donor, taken from the stem cell graft. All receptors come from a human donor who donated a stem cell graft to a child with acute myeloid leukemia.

This clonotype appeared a few times. The J gene is TRBJ1-3, the V gene TRBV12-3 or TRBV12-4; D possibly corresponds to TRBD1 (5 bases). V was clipped by 3 bases and J by 0 bases, with 15 bases between them. The CDR3 contains 17 residues. This CDR3 reads CASSFRGTRSSGNTIYF. The CDR3 DNA is TGTGCCAGCAGTTTCCGTGGGACGCGGAGCTCTGGAAACACCATATATTTT.

The chain combines TRBV7-8 with TRBJ1-2; D may be TRBD1 (5 bases). The CDR3 is made up of 13 amino acids. Trimming pared 5 bases from V and 8 bases from J, leaving 15 bases between. Looked up from germline, CDR1 is SGHVS and CDR2 is FQNEAQ. CDR3 amino acids: CASSPRARGGYTF. The CDR3 DNA is TGTGCCAGCAGCCCTCGAGCAAGGGGAGGCTACACCTTC.

This clonotype was counted at least ten times. The J gene is TRBJ1-1, the V gene TRBV5-1; D call uncertain. Germline V CDR1 and CDR2: SGHRS, YFSETQ. The V end was cut by 4 bases, the J end by 5 bases, with 15 bases between. CDR3 length equals 14 residues. The CDR3 region has the DNA TGCGCCAGCAGCAGAGAACGTTTTGGGACTGAAGCTTTCTTT. This gives the protein CASSRERFGTEAFF.

The rearrangement links TRBV5-6 to TRBJ1-2; 7 positions agree with TRBD1. CDR1 is SGHDT, CDR2 YYEEEE, per germline. Trimming removed 5 bases from V and 3 bases from J; junction bases left unmatched: 10. CDR3 size: 15 residues. DNA of the CDR3: TGTGCCAGCAGTCCCGACAGGGAGCAGCACTATGGCTACACCTTC. Its translation is CASSPDREQHYGYTF.

This clonotype was counted only a few times. The chain combines TRBV5-1 with TRBJ2-1; 9 nucleotides match TRBD2. The CDR3 is made up of 15 amino acids. CDR1 is SGHRS, CDR2 YFSETQ, per germline. Germline trimming cut 5 bases from V and 8 bases from J; bases unmatched to any gene: 11. CDR3 region: CASSSGLAIVDEQFF. For the CDR3, the DNA is TGCGCCAGCAGTTCGGGACTAGCCATCGTGGATGAGCAGTTCTTC.

This chain links TRBV10-3 with TRBJ2-5; 7 bases fit TRBD2. The germline V gene encodes CDR1 ENHRY and CDR2 SYGVKD. Germline trimming cut 4 bases from V and 5 bases from J; bases unmatched to any gene: 7. The CDR3 spans 14 residues. CDR3 DNA sequence: TGTGCCATCAGTGGGGGAGGGAGCATGGAGACCCAGTACTTC. Translating gives CAISGGGSMETQYF.

The V call is TRBV12-3 or TRBV12-4, the J call TRBJ2-7; TRBD2 matches 7 bases. V lost 6 bases and J lost 0; bases outside the gene matches: 5. CDR3 length: 14 amino acids. The CDR3 loop reads CASSSQRDSYEQYF. Here the CDR3 DNA reads TGTGCCAGCAGCTCCCAGCGGGACTCCTACGAGCAGTACTTC.

V and J are TRBV5-1 and TRBJ1-1; D may be TRBD1 (5 bases). The V gene's germline CDR1 is SGHRS and CDR2 YFSETQ. The CDR3 is 14 residues long. V was shortened by 4 bases and J by 1 base, with 11 bases between the two germline ends. CDR3 DNA: TGCGCCAGCAGCGCCCAGGGTCAGAACACTGAAGCTTTCTTT. Protein: CASSAQGQNTEAFF.

V and J are TRBV20-1 and TRBJ2-7; 7 bases line up with TRBD1. CDR1 and CDR2 (germline): DFQATT, SNEGSKA (reference sequence). The CDR3 is made up of 16 amino acids. Trimming removed 3 bases from V and 3 bases from J; junction bases left unmatched: 14. The CDR3 DNA follows: TGCAGTGCTAGTTTCGTCCCAGGGGGTCGGGGCTACGAGCAGTACTTC. Protein: CSASFVPGGRGYEQYF.

This clonotype occurred a few times. Here the CDR3 DNA reads TGCGCCAGCAGTGAGGGTGGGGACAGGGGGCCACATGAGCAGTTCTTC. It is translated as CASSEGGDRGPHEQFF. The chain employs TRBV10-1 and TRBJ2-1; the match to TRBD1 covers 12 bases. Germline V lookup: CDR1 WNHNN, CDR2 SYGVQD (reference sequence). There are 16 residues in the CDR3. V lost 2 bases and J lost 8; bases outside the gene matches: 7.

This clonotype was observed a few times. V and J are TRBV4-3 and TRBJ2-7, with D perhaps TRBD2 (5 bases). The V end lost 0 bases, the J end lost 0 bases, and 12 bases lay between the germline ends. Germline V gives CDR1 LGHNA, CDR2 YSLEER. This CDR3 contains 16 residues. CDR3 sequence: CASSQDRGRGSYEQYF. CDR3 DNA: TGCGCCAGCAGCCAAGATAGAGGACGGGGCTCCTACGAGCAGTACTTC.

The sample holds many counts of this clonotype. This chain uses TRBV10-3 with TRBJ2-2, with D perhaps TRBD2 (6 bases). V lost 6 bases and J 0 bases, leaving 20 bases between the germline ends. The germline V gene encodes CDR1 ENHRY and CDR2 SYGVKD. The CDR3 length is 18 residues. The CDR3 spells CAIRKVVAGTANTGELFF. DNA of the CDR3: TGTGCCATCAGAAAAGTCGTGGCGGGGACTGCGAACACCGGGGAGCTGTTTTTT.

This clonotype was observed a handful of times. The chain is built from TRBV7-2 and TRBJ2-7; D may match TRBD1 or TRBD2 (5 bases each). The CDR3 has 13 amino acids. V shed 3 bases and J shed 3 bases, with 9 bases lying between them. The V gene's germline CDR1 is SGHTA and CDR2 FQGNSA. The DNA for the CDR3 is TGTGCCAGCAGCTTGGGGGTGCGCTACGAGCAGTACTTC. As protein: CASSLGVRYEQYF.

The rearrangement joins TRBV6-1 to TRBJ2-1; D might be TRBD2 (5 bases). Trimming removed 9 bases at V and 3 bases at J, with 12 bases between. The CDR3 has 13 amino acids. The germline V gene has CDR1 MNHNS and CDR2 SASEGT. Here the CDR3 DNA reads TGTGCCAGTTGGCCGGGGAACTACAATGAGCAGTTCTTC. This translates into CASWPGNYNEQFF.

This clonotype showed up many times. V usage is TRBV7-2 and J usage is TRBJ2-5; 10 nucleotides align to TRBD1. Germline V gives CDR1 SGHTA, CDR2 FQGNSA. CDR3 length: 15 residues. J was trimmed by 1 base and V by 9 bases; bases with no gene match: 8. CDR3 coding DNA: TGTGCCAGTACCGACAGGGGGCGAATCCAAGAGACCCAGTACTTC. Amino acid sequence: CASTDRGRIQETQYF.

This clonotype was observed a handful of times. The rearrangement uses TRBV4-1 and TRBJ2-1, with 8 bases that match TRBD2. Germline CDR1 MGHRA, CDR2 YSYEKL. V dropped 0 bases and J dropped 6; count of bases not matched to a gene: 4. The CDR3 has 15 residues. CDR3 DNA: TGCGCCAGCAGCCAAGAATCACTAGCGGCCAATGAGCAGTTCTTC. Protein: CASSQESLAANEQFF.

The table lists this clonotype with a few counts. The chain joins TRBV12-3 or TRBV12-4 to TRBJ2-1, with D possibly TRBD2 on 5 matching bases. This CDR3 spans 15 amino acids. With 3 bases removed from V and 9 bases from J, the gap between germline ends came to 18 bases. The CDR3 DNA follows: TGTGCCAGCAGTTTTGGTACTAGTGGGCTAGGTGAGCAGTTCTTC. Translating gives CASSFGTSGLGEQFF.

This clonotype was counted many times. This chain joins TRBV20-1 and TRBJ2-5; possible D gene TRBD2, 6 bases. Trimming took off 3 bases at V and 5 bases at J, with 7 bases between the two ends. CDR1 is DFQATT and CDR2 is SNEGSKA in the germline V gene (reference sequence). The CDR3 extends over 11 amino acids. The CDR3 sequence is CSASGSETQYF. The CDR3 coding sequence is TGCAGTGCTAGCGGGAGCGAGACCCAGTACTTC.

The chain couples TRBV3-1 to TRBJ1-3, with 10 bases matching TRBD1. The length of the CDR3 is 18 residues. V dropped 1 base and J dropped 1; count of bases not matched to a gene: 7. Germline CDR1 reads LGHDT; CDR2 reads YNNKEL (reference sequence). In nucleotides, the CDR3 is TGTGCCAGCAGCCAAGGATACGGGACAGGGGTTTCTGGAAACACCATATATTTT. Residues: CASSQGYGTGVSGNTIYF.

This clonotype showed up just a few times. The chain has TRBV10-3 and TRBJ2-1; D gene uncertain. CDR3 length: 14 residues. The V end was cut by 0 bases, the J end by 4 bases, with 7 bases between. Germline V gene data show CDR1 as ENHRY and CDR2 as SYGVKD. The CDR3 sequence is CAISESIGYNEQFF. The CDR3, as DNA: TGTGCCATCAGTGAGTCGATCGGGTACAATGAGCAGTTCTTC.

This clonotype was found many times. The genes are TRBV5-1 and TRBJ2-4, with D hard to call. CDR3 length equals 15 residues. V lost 9 bases and J 0 bases, leaving 16 bases between the germline ends. Germline lookup yields CDR1 SGHRS and CDR2 YFSETQ. The DNA of the CDR3 is TGCGCCAACGAGGTAGCCCTCGCAGCCAAAAACATTCAGTACTTC. Its protein is CANEVALAAKNIQYF.

The chain recombines TRBV5-6 with TRBJ2-7; 10 bases line up with TRBD1. The CDR3 is 16 residues long. Germline V lookup: CDR1 SGHDT, CDR2 YYEEEE. J lost 2 bases, V lost 0 bases, and 5 bases had no gene match. The chain's CDR3 is CASSLGVGTGAYEQYV. The CDR3 DNA follows: TGTGCCAGCAGCTTGGGGGTCGGGACAGGGGCCTACGAGCAGTACGTC.

The chain has TRBV29-1 and TRBJ2-7; tentative D call: TRBD1 (6 bases). Looked up from germline, CDR1 is SQVTM and CDR2 is ANQGSEA. V was clipped by 4 bases and J by 5 bases, with 15 bases between them. The CDR3 is 13 residues long. Written as DNA, the CDR3 is TGCAGCGTTGTTGGGCAGGGGTACGACGAGCAGTACTTC. This translates into CSVVGQGYDEQYF.

This clonotype was detected many times. The J gene is TRBJ2-5, the V gene TRBV10-3; D call uncertain. CDR1 ENHRY and CDR2 SYGVKD come from the germline V gene. The CDR3 has 12 residues. Trimming removed 5 bases from V and 5 bases from J, with 9 bases in between. The CDR3 loop reads CAISPGRETQYF. The CDR3 DNA is TGTGCCATCAGTCCTGGGCGGGAGACCCAGTACTTC.

In this sample, this clonotype turned up a few times. The rearrangement links TRBV20-1 to TRBJ2-5; TRBD2 matches at 9 bases. Per germline, CDR1 DFQATT and CDR2 SNEGSKA (reference sequence). V lost 3 bases, J lost 0 bases, and 5 bases stayed unmatched. This CDR3 is 15 amino acids long. The CDR3 DNA sequence: TGCAGTGCTAGGCGTGCTAGCGGGGACCAAGAGACCCAGTACTTC. Its protein product is CSARRASGDQETQYF.

This clonotype occurred a few times. V is TRBV21-1 and J is TRBJ1-1. TRBV21-1 is a pseudogene locus. The CDR3 loop spans 16 amino acids. CDR3 coding DNA: TGTGCCAGCAGCAAAGACCTGGGACGGCCGAACACTGAAGCTTTCTTT. The encoded protein is CASSKDLGRPNTEAFF.

This clonotype came up a few times. The chain employs TRBV20-1 and TRBJ2-1; 7 bases align to TRBD2. J gave up 4 bases and V 3 bases, and 9 bases lay outside the gene matches. This CDR3 spans 15 amino acids. Germline V CDR1 and CDR2: DFQATT, SNEGSKA (reference sequence). The CDR3 spells CSASGSSGVYNEQFF. The CDR3 DNA reads as TGCAGTGCTAGTGGTTCCAGCGGGGTGTACAATGAGCAGTTCTTC.